The clone carrying this TCR beta chain was seen ten or more times. Its antigen remains unknown. The data belong to a study of regulatory T cells in long-lasting Graves disease. In the study overall: Freshly diagnosed Graves' patients had used antithyroid drugs for under 3 months.

The CDR3 is 15 residues long. Germline CDR1 is SNHLY and CDR2 is FYNNEI. The J segment lost 10 bases and the V segment lost 6 bases, leaving 13 bases of the junction unmatched. Time point defined: newly diagnosed GD, antithyroid drugs for less than 3 months. From RNA extracted from PBMCs, the TCR library was made. Graves' disease was diagnosed by American Thyroid Association guidelines. Each patient gave approximately 9.6 milliliters of EDTA-anticoagulated peripheral blood. Through Arm-PCR of CDR3 regions and iRepertoire HTBI primers, TCR beta libraries were built. TCRdb used MiXCR to reprocess the multiplex PCR reads, holding one entry per CDR3 protein. The table includes a few hundred thousand distinct CDR3 sequences, 15% detected once. Study-wide findings and caveats: The number of shared public clonotypes was higher in persistent patients (roughly 2,800) than new patients (around 890).

Separately, the same data were catalogued under a study of T cells in Graves' hyperthyroidism and ophthalmopathy.

The rearrangement uses TRBV2 and TRBJ2-1; 9 bases fit TRBD1. This material consisted of peripheral blood mononuclear cells (PBMCs), taken at new diagnosis, from a patient treated with antithyroid drugs. This receptor was taken from a woman aged 40 to 50 with Graves disease. CDR3 protein: CASSYRGLAVWEQFF. The CDR3 DNA is TGTGCCAGCAGCTACAGGGGGCTGGCCGTTTGGGAGCAGTTCTTC.